This TCR beta chain was obtained from a study of cytomegalovirus exposure and HLA in healthy donors. The PCR employed 60 Vbeta primers together with 13 Jbeta primers. Original processing methods: Roughly 83 million unique TCR beta chains, roughly 11 million of them shared, were counted by a later analysis. The protocol was immunoSEQ multiplex PCR, while the TCRdb copy is restricted to in-frame clones and leaves out a portion. The D gene and trimming were derived from the DNA, and the V and J assignments and clone size from that table. The sample has 100,000 to 150,000 clones; 81% are singletons. Overall study results and limits: Associated with HLA alleles at 0.05 false discovery rate in a later analysis were 15,000 to 20,000 TCR beta sequences. According to the study, 150 to 200 TCR beta chains were cytomegalovirus-associated.

The germline V gene encodes CDR1 SGHRS and CDR2 YFSETQ. This CDR3 comprises 13 residues. V was pared by 5 bases and J by 2 bases, with 9 bases between. Notes on this clone: Its antigen is not known.

The clonotype originates from a man younger than 30 in good health and CMV-seronegative. V usage is TRBV5-1 and J usage is TRBJ2-3; D may be TRBD1 (6 bases). Sequencing was carried out using PBMCs. The CDR3 DNA sequence: TGCGCCAGCAGTTACAGGGACACAGATACGCAGTATTTT. It yields the protein CASSYRDTDTQYF.